These 25 T cell receptor beta chains were sequenced from one sample in a study of blood T cells in healthy people across ages. A J-beta primer mix and a sample-barcoded 5' primer were used in a second PCR of roughly 6 to 12 cycles. TCRdb redid the calling of the 5' RACE reads with MiXCR, one entry per CDR3 protein. The sample has over 1,300,000 distinct CDR3 sequences, 59% seen once; the top ten hold roughly 6.3%. Sequenced material: blood. These receptors all come from a man aged 18 to 29 in good health.

There are a few counts of this clonotype. The CDR3 DNA reads TGTGCCAGCAGTCCCGGACCGAATGAAAAACTGTTTTTT. Its protein is CASSPGPNEKLFF. The chain links TRBV6-6 to TRBJ1-4, with D unresolved. Per germline, CDR1 MNHNY and CDR2 SVGAGI (reference sequence). Trimming stripped 5 bases from V and 5 bases from J, with 9 bases between. The CDR3 runs 13 residues.

V gene TRBV4-2 combines with J gene TRBJ2-7; TRBD1 might be the D (6 bases). Per germline, CDR1 LGHNA and CDR2 YNFKEQ. This CDR3 has 15 residues. V was shortened by 0 bases and J by 0 bases, with 9 bases between the two germline ends. This chain's CDR3 is CASSQDTGPSYEQYF. Here the CDR3 DNA reads TGTGCCAGCAGCCAAGATACAGGGCCCTCCTACGAGCAGTACTTC.

The V gene is TRBV2, the J gene TRBJ2-3, with D uncertain. Trimming removed 6 bases at V and 1 base at J, with 20 bases between. This CDR3 has 17 residues. Germline loops: CDR1 SNHLY, CDR2 FYNNEI. The CDR3, as DNA: TGTGCCAGCAGCCGTAGTGGATATAGTGCGGGCACAGATACGCAGTATTTT. Translating it yields CASSRSGYSAGTDTQYF. Filled out from reference TRBV2 and TRBJ2-3, the complete variable domain reads EPEVTQTPSHQVTQMGQEVILRCVPISNHLYFYWYRQILGQKVEFLVSFYNNEISEKSEIFDDQFSVERPDGSNFTLKIRSTKLEDSAMYFCASSRSGYSAGTDTQYFGPGTRLTVL.

The J gene is TRBJ2-5, the V gene TRBV11-2; 8 nucleotides align to TRBD1. J lost 6 bases, V lost 4 bases, and 16 bases had no gene match. This CDR3 contains 17 residues. CDR1 and CDR2 from the germline V gene are SGHAT and FQNNGV. Here the CDR3 reads CASSSIGYGTGQKTQYF. CDR3 bases: TGTGCCAGCAGCTCAATTGGGTACGGGACAGGACAAAAGACCCAGTACTTC.

This clonotype was observed a handful of times. V is TRBV25-1 and J is TRBJ2-7, with D possibly called TRBD1 or TRBD2 (5 bases each). The CDR3 contains 12 residues. Trimming took off 7 bases at V and 4 bases at J, with 11 bases between the two ends. CDR1 is MGHDK and CDR2 is SYGVNS in the germline V gene. The DNA of the CDR3 is TGTGCCAGCACTGGGACCCCGTACGAGCAGTACTTC. Protein: CASTGTPYEQYF.

The rearrangement joins TRBV4-1 to TRBJ2-1, with D perhaps given as TRBD1 or TRBD2 (5 bases each). The V and J ends lost 1 base and 10 bases respectively, with 20 bases between them. There are 16 residues in the CDR3. Germline V gene lookup returns CDR1 MGHRA and CDR2 YSYEKL. This CDR3 is CASSQGSQEGSYEQFF. CDR3 nucleotides: TGCGCCAGCAGCCAAGGTAGTCAAGAGGGGTCTTACGAGCAGTTCTTC.

The J gene is TRBJ2-5, the V gene TRBV20-1; TRBD2 agrees at 8 bases. The J call may not be correct, given that the DNA end is closer to TRBJ2-7. CDR3 length: 13 residues. CDR1 DFQATT and CDR2 SNEGSKA come from the germline V gene (reference sequence). Written as DNA, the CDR3 is TGCAGGGTGGAGGCGGGGGGTACCTACGAGCAGTACTTC. This codes for CRVEAGGTYEQYF.

Worth noting for this clonotype: Since a much larger clone is just one base distant, this may be a read error. The chain joins TRBV7-9 to TRBJ2-1; perhaps TRBD2 as D (7 bases). The CDR3 length is 17 residues. With 5 bases removed from V and 0 bases from J, the gap between germline ends came to 17 bases. Germline V gene data show CDR1 as SEHNR and CDR2 as FQNEAQ (reference sequence). CDR3 region: CASSPKVGGGSYNEQFF. DNA for the CDR3: TGTGCCAGCAGCCCCAAGGTGGGAGGGGGCTCCTACAATGAGCAGTTCTTC.

This clonotype was seen a handful of times. V gene TRBV28 combines with J gene TRBJ2-5; tentative D call: TRBD1 (6 bases). This CDR3 has 14 amino acids. V dropped 5 bases and J dropped 0 bases, with 10 bases sitting between them. Germline V gene lookup returns CDR1 MDHEN and CDR2 SYDVKM. The DNA for the CDR3 is TGTGCCAGCAGTGCTACAGGGTACCAAGAGACCCAGTACTTC. This translates into CASSATGYQETQYF.

This clonotype turned up a few times. The chain links TRBV7-2 to TRBJ1-2; D perhaps matches TRBD1 (6 bases). V shed 5 bases and J shed 4 bases, with 14 bases lying between them. From germline, CDR1 is SGHTA and CDR2 FQGNSA. This CDR3 region has 14 residues. The CDR3 loop reads CASSLGQSVYGYTF. The CDR3 coding sequence is TGTGCCAGCAGCCTCGGACAGTCAGTCTATGGCTACACCTTC.

This clonotype occurred a few times. The genes are TRBV15 and TRBJ2-1; D is perhaps TRBD2 (5 bases). CDR1 is LNHNV, CDR2 YYDKDF, per germline (reference sequence). The CDR3 sequence is 15 residues long. Trimming pared 6 bases from V and 3 bases from J, leaving 15 bases between. CDR3 in DNA: TGTGCCACCAGGCCTGGAGGATCCAACTACAATGAGCAGTTCTTC. As protein: CATRPGGSNYNEQFF.

The rearrangement uses TRBV7-9 and TRBJ1-6; unclear D gene. V was shortened by 4 bases and J by 14 bases, with 15 bases between the two germline ends. The CDR3 spans 13 residues. Looked up from germline, CDR1 is SEHNR and CDR2 is FQNEAQ (reference sequence). CDR3 region: CASSSSTGITLHF. CDR3 DNA: TGTGCCAGCAGCTCGAGCACCGGAATTACCCTCCACTTT.

This chain joins TRBV10-3 and TRBJ2-4; D is undetermined. Germline V CDR1 and CDR2: ENHRY, SYGVKD. This CDR3 is 15 amino acids long. V lost 10 bases to trimming and J lost 0 bases, with 16 bases between them. CDR3 residues: CATSPEALAKNIQYF. CDR3 bases: TGTGCCACCTCCCCCGAGGCACTAGCCAAAAACATTCAGTACTTC.

This clonotype was counted between two and nine times. J is TRBJ2-1 and V is TRBV20-1; D call uncertain. Germline CDR1 reads DFQATT; CDR2 reads SNEGSKA (reference sequence). The V end was cut by 3 bases, the J end by 0 bases, with 9 bases between. This CDR3 contains 14 residues. The CDR3, as DNA: TGCAGTGCTAGCGAGGAGAGCTCCTACAATGAGCAGTTCTTC. This sequence encodes CSASEESSYNEQFF.

The chain links TRBV10-3 to TRBJ1-1; D unresolved. The CDR3 sequence is 14 residues long. Looked up from germline, CDR1 is ENHRY and CDR2 is SYGVKD. Trimming took 3 bases from V and 2 from J, leaving 10 bases between them. The chain's CDR3 is CAISDQAINTEAFF. The CDR3 coding sequence is TGTGCCATCAGTGACCAAGCCATTAACACTGAAGCTTTCTTT.

In this sample, this clonotype turned up once. Its ends do not fully match the called genes, so a read error is possible. V gene TRBV4-3 combines with J gene TRBJ2-7; the match to TRBD1 covers 9 bases. Germline CDR1 LGHNA, CDR2 YSLEER. The CDR3 covers 15 residues. CDR3 in amino acids: CANSHYLDRGYEQYF. For the CDR3, the DNA is TGCGCCAACAGCCATTATCTGGACAGGGGTTACGAGCAGTACTTC.

The J gene is TRBJ2-3, the V gene TRBV7-2, with D hard to call. The CDR3 runs to 15 residues. Germline CDR1 SGHTA, CDR2 FQGNSA. Trimming pared 2 bases from V and 6 bases from J, leaving 15 bases between. As DNA, the CDR3 is TGTGCCAGCAGCTTACAGAGTGACCAACTTGATACGCAGTATTTT. Protein sequence: CASSLQSDQLDTQYF.

This clonotype came up a few times. This sequence joins TRBV5-1 and TRBJ2-5; 15 bases fit TRBD2. The germline CDR1 and CDR2 sequences are SGHRS and YFSETQ. V dropped 3 bases and J dropped 1; count of bases not matched to a gene: 7. The CDR3 has 18 residues. The CDR3 loop is CASSYGLAGGIIQETQYF. In nucleotides, the CDR3 is TGCGCCAGCAGCTATGGACTAGCGGGGGGGATTATCCAAGAGACCCAGTACTTC. The whole variable domain, remainder taken from reference TRBV5-1 and TRBJ2-5, is KAGVTQTPRYLIKTRGQQVTLSCSPISGHRSVSWYQQTPGQGLQFLFEYFSETQRNKGNFPGRFSGRQFSNSRSEMNVSTLELGDSALYLCASSYGLAGGIIQETQYFGPGTRLLVL.

This clonotype was detected only a few times. V gene TRBV10-3 combines with J gene TRBJ2-7; TRBD2 aligns across 10 bases. Germline CDR1 and CDR2: ENHRY and SYGVKD. V lost 0 bases and J lost 1; bases outside the gene matches: 0. The CDR3 has 15 residues. CDR3 sequence (DNA): TGTGCCATCAGTGAGTCGACTAGCGGGTCCTACGAGCAGTACTTC. It codes for CAISESTSGSYEQYF.

The V call is TRBV27, the J call TRBJ2-7, with D unclear. The CDR3 has 15 amino acids. Germline V lookup: CDR1 MNHEY, CDR2 SMNVEV (reference sequence). With 6 bases removed from V and 2 bases from J, the gap between germline ends came to 17 bases. For the CDR3, the DNA is TGTGCCAGCAGAACTGACTCCGTACTACCCTACGAGCAGTACTTC. Translating it yields CASRTDSVLPYEQYF.

The rearrangement uses TRBV28 and TRBJ2-7; 16 bases fit TRBD2. The tail of the sequence fits TRBJ2-5 better, so the J call may be wrong. The V gene's germline CDR1 is MDHEN and CDR2 SYDVKM. This CDR3 is 16 amino acids long. CDR3 region: CASSFGTSGGEETQYF. DNA of the CDR3: TGTGCCAGCAGCTTCGGGACTAGCGGGGGGGAAGAGACCCAGTACTTC.

V is TRBV7-8 and J is TRBJ1-4, with no clear D. The CDR3 has 14 amino acids. Germline CDR1 is SGHVS and CDR2 is FQNEAQ. The germline V and J ends were trimmed by 5 bases and 8 bases, with 15 bases remaining between them. CDR3 amino acids: CASSPERFAEKLFF. Here the CDR3 DNA reads TGTGCCAGCAGCCCCGAGCGTTTTGCAGAAAAACTGTTTTTT. Together with reference TRBV7-8 and TRBJ1-4, the CDR3 gives the full variable domain: GAGVSQSPRYKVAKRGQDVALRCDPISGHVSLFWYQQALGQGPEFLTYFQNEAQLDKSGLPSDRFFAERPEGSVSTLKIQRTQQEDSAVYLCASSPERFAEKLFFGSGTQLSVL.

This sequence joins TRBV9 and TRBJ2-2; D possibly corresponds to TRBD2 (6 bases). The ends were cut back, 2 bases at V and 2 bases at J, with 13 bases in the middle. Germline V gene lookup returns CDR1 SGDLS and CDR2 YYNGEE. The CDR3 length is 16 residues. This CDR3 reads CASSVRDLANTGELFF. CDR3 in DNA: TGTGCCAGCAGCGTCCGGGACTTGGCTAACACCGGGGAGCTGTTTTTT.

This clonotype was found a few times. V is TRBV7-9 and J is TRBJ2-1, with 8 bases matching TRBD2. The V gene end was trimmed by 1 base and the J gene end by 7 bases; junction bases not matched to a gene: 6. The CDR3 length is 15 residues. Germline V gene lookup returns CDR1 SEHNR and CDR2 FQNEAQ (reference sequence). The CDR3 nucleotides read TGTGCCAGCAGCTTAGTGACGGGAGGGCGGAATGAGCAGTTCTTC. This sequence encodes CASSLVTGGRNEQFF.

This clonotype was seen a handful of times. The V gene is TRBV3-1, the J gene TRBJ2-7; D gene uncertain. The germline gives CDR1 LGHDT, CDR2 YNNKEL (reference sequence). This CDR3 spans 15 amino acids. The V gene lost 2 bases and the J gene lost 4 bases, with 15 bases spanning the gap. The CDR3 is CASSQWERRTYEQYF. CDR3 DNA: TGTGCCAGCAGCCAATGGGAACGGCGTACGTACGAGCAGTACTTC.